The rows below give T cell receptor beta chains drawn from one sample of a study of blood T cell repertoires in COVID-19. The assay was immunoSEQ multiplex PCR, and TCRdb's table has in-frame clones only and misses some. This sample yields about 78,000 clones, of which around nine tenths are seen a single time; more than 1.5% belongs to the top ten. Sequencing was carried out using peripheral blood. Source of these receptors: an older woman with acute or convalescent COVID-19. The CDR3 runs from the conserved cysteine through the conserved F or W. Each record gives: V gene, J gene, D gene, clone size, CDR3 protein, CDR3 DNA. D genes are given only for firm matches. Clone size is not always given. Where it is, it says once, few, many or a class for expanded clones.

V gene: TRBV19; J gene: TRBJ1-5; D gene: NA; clone size: NA; CDR3 protein: CASTINPLGGGGFDQPQHF; CDR3 DNA: TGTGCCAGTACCATCAACCCCCTGGGCGGGGGGGGATTTGATCAGCCCCAGCATTTT
V gene: TRBV25-1; J gene: TRBJ1-1; D gene: NA; clone size: NA; CDR3 protein: CASSEMQGRAFF; CDR3 DNA: TGTGCCAGCAGTGAAATGCAGGGAAGAGCTTTCTTT
V gene: TRBV28; J gene: TRBJ1-2; D gene: NA; clone size: NA; CDR3 protein: CASSRQGNFYGYTF; CDR3 DNA: TGTGCCAGCAGTCGGCAGGGGAACTTCTATGGCTACACCTTC
V gene: TRBV6-5; J gene: TRBJ1-2; D gene: NA; clone size: NA; CDR3 protein: CASSQDSYGYTF; CDR3 DNA: TGTGCCAGCAGTCAGGACAGCTATGGCTACACCTTC
V gene: TRBV6-1; J gene: TRBJ2-5; D gene: TRBD1; clone size: NA; CDR3 protein: CASSEGQGGETQYF; CDR3 DNA: TGTGCCAGCAGTGAAGGACAGGGCGGGGAGACCCAGTACTTC
V gene: TRBV19; J gene: TRBJ2-7; D gene: NA; clone size: NA; CDR3 protein: CASSIAGTLRYEQYF; CDR3 DNA: TGTGCCAGTAGTATAGCGGGGACACTTCGCTACGAGCAGTACTTC
V gene: TRBV3-1/TRBV3-2; J gene: TRBJ1-2; D gene: NA; clone size: NA; CDR3 protein: CASSQSGSHYGYTF; CDR3 DNA: TGTGCCAGCAGCCAATCGGGATCTCACTATGGCTACACCTTC
V gene: TRBV27; J gene: TRBJ2-7; D gene: TRBD2; clone size: NA; CDR3 protein: CASSMGLASSYEQYF; CDR3 DNA: TGTGCCAGCAGTATGGGACTAGCTTCGTCCTACGAGCAGTACTTC
V gene: TRBV19; J gene: TRBJ2-3; D gene: NA; clone size: NA; CDR3 protein: CASRTFERVGTDTQYF; CDR3 DNA: TGTGCCAGTAGGACCTTCGAACGGGTCGGCACAGATACGCAGTATTTT
V gene: TRBV11-1; J gene: TRBJ2-5; D gene: NA; clone size: NA; CDR3 protein: CASSFSVLETQYF; CDR3 DNA: TGTGCCAGCAGCTTTTCAGTTTTAGAGACCCAGTACTTC
V gene: TRBV7-3; J gene: TRBJ2-7; D gene: NA; clone size: NA; CDR3 protein: CASSLGLQGRNEQYF; CDR3 DNA: TGTGCCAGCAGCTTAGGTCTCCAGGGGCGGAACGAGCAGTACTTC
V gene: TRBV3-1/TRBV3-2; J gene: TRBJ1-2; D gene: TRBD1; clone size: NA; CDR3 protein: CASSQTGTGRGYGYTF; CDR3 DNA: TGTGCCAGCAGCCAAACCGGGACAGGACGTGGCTATGGCTACACCTTC
V gene: TRBV12-3/TRBV12-4; J gene: TRBJ1-1; D gene: TRBD1; clone size: NA; CDR3 protein: CASSLGTGGAFF; CDR3 DNA: TGTGCCAGCAGTTTAGGGACAGGGGGAGCTTTCTTT
V gene: TRBV18; J gene: TRBJ2-7; D gene: TRBD1; clone size: once; CDR3 protein: CASSLGQGGEQYF; CDR3 DNA: TGTGCCAGCTCACTGGGACAGGGAGGAGAGCAGTACTTC
V gene: TRBV6-5; J gene: TRBJ2-7; D gene: TRBD2; clone size: once; CDR3 protein: CASRGTSGRAYEQYF; CDR3 DNA: TGTGCCAGCAGAGGGACTAGCGGGAGGGCCTACGAGCAGTACTTC
V gene: TRBV20-1; J gene: TRBJ2-5; D gene: NA; clone size: few; CDR3 protein: CSASAGLQETQYF; CDR3 DNA: TGCAGTGCTAGTGCGGGATTACAAGAGACCCAGTACTTC
V gene: TRBV7-9; J gene: TRBJ1-1; D gene: TRBD1; clone size: few; CDR3 protein: CASSGVGQVGTEAFF; CDR3 DNA: TGTGCCAGCAGCGGGGTGGGACAGGTAGGCACTGAAGCTTTCTTT
V gene: TRBV5-1; J gene: TRBJ2-7; D gene: NA; clone size: NA; CDR3 protein: CASSLWGESYEQYF; CDR3 DNA: TGCGCCAGCAGCTTGTGGGGGGAGAGTTACGAGCAGTACTTC
V gene: TRBV30; J gene: TRBJ2-1; D gene: TRBD2; clone size: once; CDR3 protein: CAWLPSGGPYNEQFF; CDR3 DNA: TGTGCCTGGCTTCCTAGCGGGGGCCCCTACAATGAGCAGTTCTTC
V gene: TRBV30; J gene: TRBJ2-1; D gene: TRBD1; clone size: NA; CDR3 protein: CAWSVQRTGASNEQFF; CDR3 DNA: TGTGCCTGGAGTGTACAAAGGACAGGGGCTAGCAATGAGCAGTTCTTC
V gene: TRBV18; J gene: TRBJ2-2; D gene: TRBD2; clone size: NA; CDR3 protein: CASSPPSGGTNTGELFF; CDR3 DNA: TGTGCCAGCTCACCACCTAGCGGGGGAACGAACACCGGGGAGCTGTTTTTT
V gene: TRBV27; J gene: TRBJ2-3; D gene: NA; clone size: NA; CDR3 protein: CASTPSGHPITDTQYF; CDR3 DNA: TGTGCCAGCACCCCGTCGGGACACCCTATCACAGATACGCAGTATTTT
V gene: TRBV28; J gene: TRBJ2-7; D gene: NA; clone size: NA; CDR3 protein: CASRPTGTHEQYF; CDR3 DNA: TGTGCCAGCAGACCTACTGGTACCCACGAGCAGTACTTC
V gene: TRBV7-9; J gene: TRBJ1-4; D gene: NA; clone size: NA; CDR3 protein: CASSFRVNEKLFF; CDR3 DNA: TGTGCCAGCAGCTTCAGGGTCAATGAAAAACTGTTTTTT
V gene: TRBV5-1; J gene: TRBJ2-1; D gene: TRBD1; clone size: NA; CDR3 protein: CASSLGTGSNEQFF; CDR3 DNA: TGCGCCAGCAGCTTGGGGACAGGGTCCAATGAGCAGTTCTTC
V gene: TRBV11-3; J gene: TRBJ2-1; D gene: NA; clone size: few; CDR3 protein: CASSLDSGLYNEQFF; CDR3 DNA: TGTGCCAGCAGCTTAGATTCGGGACTCTACAATGAGCAGTTCTTC
V gene: TRBV23-1; J gene: TRBJ1-5; D gene: TRBD1; clone size: few; CDR3 protein: CASRGGHRGRGPYQPQHF; CDR3 DNA: TGCGCCAGCAGGGGTGGGCACAGGGGTCGGGGGCCCTATCAGCCCCAGCATTTT
V gene: TRBV6-2/TRBV6-3; J gene: TRBJ2-5; D gene: TRBD2; clone size: NA; CDR3 protein: CASSRRERETQYF; CDR3 DNA: TGTGCCAGCAGTAGGCGGGAGAGGGAGACCCAGTACTTC
V gene: TRBV4-3; J gene: TRBJ2-2; D gene: TRBD2; clone size: NA; CDR3 protein: CASSQFSGANTGELFF; CDR3 DNA: TGCGCCAGCAGCCAGTTTAGCGGGGCGAACACCGGGGAGCTGTTTTTT
V gene: TRBV27; J gene: TRBJ2-3; D gene: NA; clone size: NA; CDR3 protein: CASSYRVSSTDTQYF; CDR3 DNA: TGTGCCAGCAGTTACAGGGTCTCTAGCACAGATACGCAGTATTTT
V gene: TRBV27; J gene: TRBJ1-5; D gene: TRBD1; clone size: few; CDR3 protein: CASQSGQGVNQPQHF; CDR3 DNA: TGTGCCAGCCAGTCGGGACAGGGTGTCAATCAGCCCCAGCATTTT
V gene: TRBV25-1; J gene: TRBJ2-6; D gene: TRBD1; clone size: NA; CDR3 protein: CASSATGAGANVLTF; CDR3 DNA: TGTGCCAGCAGTGCGACAGGGGCTGGGGCCAACGTCCTGACTTTC
V gene: TRBV5-1; J gene: TRBJ2-1; D gene: NA; clone size: NA; CDR3 protein: CATATGRAYNEQFF; CDR3 DNA: TGCGCCACCGCCACCGGGAGAGCCTACAATGAGCAGTTCTTC
V gene: TRBV27; J gene: TRBJ1-2; D gene: TRBD1; clone size: NA; CDR3 protein: CASSLKGAWNYGYTF; CDR3 DNA: TGTGCCAGCAGTTTAAAGGGGGCATGGAACTATGGCTACACCTTC
V gene: TRBV11-2; J gene: TRBJ2-5; D gene: NA; clone size: few; CDR3 protein: CASSLGGGVRETQYF; CDR3 DNA: TGTGCCAGCAGCTTAGGCGGGGGCGTACGAGAGACCCAGTACTTC
V gene: TRBV6-1; J gene: TRBJ2-7; D gene: NA; clone size: NA; CDR3 protein: CASSEGVGFSYEQYF; CDR3 DNA: TGTGCCAGCAGTGAAGGGGTCGGGTTCTCCTACGAGCAGTACTTC
V gene: TRBV12-3/TRBV12-4; J gene: TRBJ1-1; D gene: NA; clone size: once; CDR3 protein: CASSPQEGTEAFF; CDR3 DNA: TGTGCCAGCAGCCCCCAGGAGGGTACTGAAGCTTTCTTT
V gene: TRBV29-1; J gene: TRBJ2-7; D gene: TRBD1; clone size: NA; CDR3 protein: CSVEDRYRGLSYEQYF; CDR3 DNA: TGCAGCGTTGAAGATCGATACAGGGGTTTATCCTACGAGCAGTACTTC
V gene: TRBV27; J gene: TRBJ1-6; D gene: NA; clone size: NA; CDR3 protein: CASKSGLDGSPLHF; CDR3 DNA: TGTGCCAGCAAATCGGGACTGGATGGTTCACCCCTCCACTTT
V gene: TRBV24-1; J gene: TRBJ1-5; D gene: TRBD1; clone size: NA; CDR3 protein: CATSDRMTGVGNQPQHF; CDR3 DNA: TGTGCCACCAGTGACCGGATGACAGGGGTGGGCAATCAGCCCCAGCATTTT
V gene: TRBV7-9; J gene: TRBJ1-2; D gene: NA; clone size: NA; CDR3 protein: CASSLYLRQDYGYTF; CDR3 DNA: TGTGCCAGCAGCTTATACCTCCGACAGGACTATGGCTACACCTTC
V gene: TRBV5-4; J gene: TRBJ1-1; D gene: TRBD1; clone size: NA; CDR3 protein: CASSIRTGENTEAFF; CDR3 DNA: TGTGCCAGCAGCATTCGGACAGGGGAGAACACTGAAGCTTTCTTT
V gene: TRBV21-1; J gene: TRBJ2-7; D gene: NA; clone size: few; CDR3 protein: CASRDRDEQYF; CDR3 DNA: TGTGCCAGCCGGGACAGGGACGAGCAGTACTTC
V gene: TRBV4-2; J gene: TRBJ2-1; D gene: TRBD2; clone size: NA; CDR3 protein: CASSQGTSDYNEQFF; CDR3 DNA: TGTGCCAGCAGCCAGGGGACTAGTGACTACAATGAGCAGTTCTTC
V gene: TRBV24-1; J gene: TRBJ2-3; D gene: NA; clone size: NA; CDR3 protein: CATEGGDTDTQYF; CDR3 DNA: TGTGCCACCGAGGGTGGGGACACAGATACGCAGTATTTT
V gene: TRBV6-6; J gene: TRBJ1-4; D gene: TRBD1; clone size: NA; CDR3 protein: CASSPPGQLKEKLFF; CDR3 DNA: TGTGCCAGCAGCCCCCCGGGACAGTTAAAGGAAAAACTGTTTTTT
V gene: TRBV6-2/TRBV6-3; J gene: TRBJ1-2; D gene: TRBD1; clone size: NA; CDR3 protein: CASSSPPTGDYGYTF; CDR3 DNA: TGTGCCAGCAGTTCGCCCCCAACAGGGGACTATGGCTACACCTTC
V gene: TRBV12-3/TRBV12-4; J gene: TRBJ1-1; D gene: NA; clone size: few; CDR3 protein: CASSLITVTEAFF; CDR3 DNA: TGTGCCAGCAGTTTAATCACAGTCACTGAAGCTTTCTTT
V gene: TRBV11-2; J gene: TRBJ1-4; D gene: TRBD1; clone size: NA; CDR3 protein: CASSFSGGGEKLFF; CDR3 DNA: TGTGCCAGCAGCTTTTCAGGGGGCGGTGAAAAACTGTTTTTT
V gene: TRBV19; J gene: TRBJ1-5; D gene: TRBD1; clone size: few; CDR3 protein: CASSLGQGENQPQHF; CDR3 DNA: TGTGCCAGTAGTCTGGGACAGGGTGAGAATCAGCCCCAGCATTTT
V gene: TRBV11-3; J gene: TRBJ2-7; D gene: TRBD1; clone size: few; CDR3 protein: CASSLDFGQGTHEQYF; CDR3 DNA: TGTGCCAGCAGCTTAGATTTCGGACAGGGAACCCACGAGCAGTACTTC
V gene: TRBV28; J gene: TRBJ2-7; D gene: NA; clone size: NA; CDR3 protein: CASSLGGRSYEQYF; CDR3 DNA: TGTGCCAGCAGTTTGGGAGGCCGATCCTACGAGCAGTACTTC
V gene: TRBV19; J gene: TRBJ2-1; D gene: NA; clone size: NA; CDR3 protein: CASKLAVSYNEQFF; CDR3 DNA: TGTGCCAGTAAATTAGCGGTATCCTACAATGAGCAGTTCTTC